The present entry profiles one TCR beta chain with its context. Its antigen remains unidentified. The record has no base qualities; no much larger clone is one base away. The sample belongs to a study of T cells in Graves' hyperthyroidism and ophthalmopathy (dated by TCRdb to the late 2010s). Regarding the study in general: Peripheral blood samples were taken at initial diagnosis, before any treatment was given. To identify distinguishing TCR V-J signatures, a discovery cohort of 95 to 100 patients was used, comprising 43 with Graves' ophthalmopathy and around 60 with stable Graves' hyperthyroidism. Prospective prediction of ophthalmopathy was tested in an independent validation cohort consisting of roughly 20 hyperthyroidism patients and more than 15 patients who later progressed to ophthalmopathy. The roughly 94 discovery patients were randomly split 7:3 into training and test sets. The study also compared thyroid tissue and blood T-cell repertoires from more than 5 Graves' hyperthyroidism patients. After blood sampling, hyperthyroidism patients were treated with methimazole at a starting dose of 30 mg daily, and ophthalmopathy patients were treated with high-dose intravenous methylprednisolone. According to the paper, TCR Vbeta CDR3 sequencing was carried out on around 140 peripheral blood samples, which came from 40 to 45 ophthalmopathy, around 75 hyperthyroidism and roughly 17 progressor patients.

What the work shows at the level of the full study, not this receptor alone: In validation, progression to ophthalmopathy was predicted by the model with roughly 71% sensitivity and 72% to 80% specificity, a median of about 6 months before onset. Most expanded thyroid clonotypes (frequency above 0.001) were also found in blood, which suggests that blood repertoires may mirror thyroid immune responses. Ophthalmopathy was separated from stable hyperthyroidism by a 13 V-J signature model, with approximately 90% sensitivity and roughly 84% specificity obtained in cross-validation and 80%/75% obtained in testing. No statistical method was used to fix the sample size in advance, and group allocation was not hidden from the investigators.

Moderately to severely active disease, a Clinical Activity Score of at least 3, a NOSPECS grade of at least 4, and a duration under 3 months were present in ophthalmopathy patients. Any patient with an uncontrolled infection, another autoimmune disease, pregnancy or lactation was excluded. Diagnoses were based on clinical symptoms, serum thyroxine and TRAb, thyroid ultrasound and orbital computed tomography. PBMCs were separated from approximately 9.9 ml of fresh peripheral blood using Ficoll-Paque density gradient centrifugation. Total RNA was extracted with Trizol reagent, and quality was checked on an Agilent 2100 Bioanalyzer. The TCR beta CDR3 regions were amplified from RNA transcripts. A first-round RT-PCR of the TCR CDR3 used the HTBI primer set with the Qiagen OneStep RT-PCR kit. Libraries were constructed in a second round of multiplex PCR, after which size selection and purification were performed. Sequencing of the libraries was done on an Illumina HiSeq2000 using paired-end 100 bp reads. Per the source publication's procedure: SOAPnuke was used to process the raw data, with reads discarded if the reads contained adapters or uncalled bases, had a mean Phred below 15, or lacked an exact constant-primer or identifier match. High-quality paired reads were merged using COPE v1.2.5, and each unique nucleotide sequence was defined as a clonotype. MiTCR v1.1 was used to align clonotypes to the IMGT TRBV, TRBD and TRBJ reference segments. Analysis was restricted to V-J combinations with a frequency above 0.0001, which covered 99.2% of repertoires. A TCS score was defined as the ratio of F50 (clonal expansion) to E x V (chaos), with BLOSUM62-based TCRdist applied between CDR3 peptides within each V-J. Welch's t-statistics and random forest reduced roughly 530 V-J features to 13, which were used in a naive Bayes classifier (R e1071). TCRdb handled the public reads itself, with Q25 trimming in fastp and clone calling in MiXCR, and kept productive beta chains. Duplicate CDR3 protein sequences are folded into a single record with the most common DNA and genes. The V and J calls and clone size are TCRdb's, not the authors'. A total of about half a million distinct CDR3 sequences appear in this sample, roughly 24% of them only once. Of the sample, around 10% falls within the top ten clones.

The receptor's source is a woman aged 30 to 39 with Graves' ophthalmopathy. The sample taken for sequencing was blood.

For the CDR3, the sequence is CASSYTGGSGANVLTF. The nucleotides are TGTGCCAGCAGTTACACAGGGGGCTCTGGGGCCAACGTCCTGACTTTC. Recombination connected TRBV6-5 to TRBJ2-6; 8 of the junction bases match TRBD1. Germline trimming: 2 bases from V, 0 bases from J; junction bases outside gene matches: 0. Including the terminal cysteine and phenylalanine, the CDR3 comprises 16 residues. The retained sequence is limited to the CDR3, 48 bases, with the frame set at the first base. According to the germline V gene, CDR1 reads MNHEY and CDR2 reads SVGAGI.